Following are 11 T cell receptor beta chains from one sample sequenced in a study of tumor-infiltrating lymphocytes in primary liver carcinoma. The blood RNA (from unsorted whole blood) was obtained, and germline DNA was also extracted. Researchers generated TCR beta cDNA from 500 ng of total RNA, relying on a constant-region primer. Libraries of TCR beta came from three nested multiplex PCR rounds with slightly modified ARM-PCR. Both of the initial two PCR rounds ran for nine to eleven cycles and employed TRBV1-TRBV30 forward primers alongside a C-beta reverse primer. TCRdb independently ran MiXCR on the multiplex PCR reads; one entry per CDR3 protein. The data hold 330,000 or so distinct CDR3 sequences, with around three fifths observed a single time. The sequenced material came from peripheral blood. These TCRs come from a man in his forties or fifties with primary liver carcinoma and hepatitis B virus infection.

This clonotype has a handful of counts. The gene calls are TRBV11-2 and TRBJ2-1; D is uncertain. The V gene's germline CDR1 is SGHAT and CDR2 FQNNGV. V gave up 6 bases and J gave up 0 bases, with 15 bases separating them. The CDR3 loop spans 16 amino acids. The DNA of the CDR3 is TGTGCCAGCAGTCCGCTTCGGCGGAGCTCCTACAATGAGCAGTTCTTC. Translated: CASSPLRRSSYNEQFF.

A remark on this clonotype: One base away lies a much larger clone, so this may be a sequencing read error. CDR3 sequence (DNA): TGTGCCAGCAATTTAACAGGGGGGGGAACTGAAGCTTTCTTT. It yields the protein CASNLTGGGTEAFF. The chain combines TRBV12-3 or TRBV12-4 with TRBJ1-1; 8 nucleotides align to TRBD1. The CDR3 covers 14 residues.

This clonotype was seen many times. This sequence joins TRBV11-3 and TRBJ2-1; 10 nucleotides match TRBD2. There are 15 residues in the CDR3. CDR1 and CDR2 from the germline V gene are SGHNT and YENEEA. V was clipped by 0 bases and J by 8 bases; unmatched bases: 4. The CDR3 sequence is CASSLDRAGGHEQFF. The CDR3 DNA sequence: TGTGCCAGCAGCTTAGATCGAGCGGGAGGGCATGAGCAGTTCTTC. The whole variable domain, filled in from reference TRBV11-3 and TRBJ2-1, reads EAGVVQSPRYKIIEKKQPVAFWCNPISGHNTLYWYLQNLGQGPELLIRYENEEAVDDSQLPKDRFSAERLKGVDSTLKIQPAELGDSAVYLCASSLDRAGGHEQFFGPGTRLTVL.

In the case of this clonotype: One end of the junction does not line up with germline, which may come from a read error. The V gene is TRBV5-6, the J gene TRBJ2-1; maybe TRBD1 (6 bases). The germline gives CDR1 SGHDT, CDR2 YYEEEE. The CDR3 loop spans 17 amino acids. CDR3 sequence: CASGFVGQSSSYNEQFF. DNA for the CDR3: TGTGCCAGCGGCTTCGTCGGACAGTCGAGCTCCTACAATGAGCAGTTCTTC.

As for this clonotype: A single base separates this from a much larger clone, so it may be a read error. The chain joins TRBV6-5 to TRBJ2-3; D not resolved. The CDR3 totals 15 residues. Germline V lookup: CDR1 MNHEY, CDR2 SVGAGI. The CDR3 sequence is CARSYGSASTDTQYF. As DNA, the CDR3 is TGTGCCAGAAGTTACGGTTCCGCTTCCACAGATACGCAGTATTTT.

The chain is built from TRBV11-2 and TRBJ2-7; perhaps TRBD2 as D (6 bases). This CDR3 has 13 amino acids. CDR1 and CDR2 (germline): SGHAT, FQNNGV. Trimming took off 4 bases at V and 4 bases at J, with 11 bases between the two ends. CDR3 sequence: CASSSETRYEQYF. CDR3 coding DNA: TGTGCCAGCAGCTCCGAGACTAGATACGAGCAGTACTTC.

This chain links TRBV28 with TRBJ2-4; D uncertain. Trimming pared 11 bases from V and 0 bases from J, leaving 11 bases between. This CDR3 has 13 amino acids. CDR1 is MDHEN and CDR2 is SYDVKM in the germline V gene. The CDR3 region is CACRRLAKNIQYF. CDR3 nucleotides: TGTGCCTGCCGTAGGCTAGCCAAAAACATTCAGTACTTC.

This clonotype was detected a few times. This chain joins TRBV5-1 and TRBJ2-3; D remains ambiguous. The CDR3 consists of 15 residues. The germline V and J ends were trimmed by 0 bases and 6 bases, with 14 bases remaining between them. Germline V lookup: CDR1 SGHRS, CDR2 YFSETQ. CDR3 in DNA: TGCGCCAGCAGCTTGGGGACGGTCTCTCGGGATACGCAGTATTTT. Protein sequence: CASSLGTVSRDTQYF.

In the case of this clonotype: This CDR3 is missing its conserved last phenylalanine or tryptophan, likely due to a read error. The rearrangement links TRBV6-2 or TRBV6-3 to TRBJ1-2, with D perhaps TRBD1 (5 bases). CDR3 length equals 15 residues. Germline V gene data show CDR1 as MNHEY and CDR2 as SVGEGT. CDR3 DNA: TGTGCCAGCCGGGGGACTGCCGAAAAAGTCTATGGTTACACCCTC. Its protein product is CASRGTAEKVYGYTL.

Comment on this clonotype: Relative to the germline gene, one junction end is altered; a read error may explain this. The CDR3 DNA reads TGTACCATCAGTTACTCCGGCAGAAACTCCTACGAGCAATACTTC. Its protein product is CTISYSGRNSYEQYF. The chain couples TRBV6-5 to TRBJ2-7, with no clear D. The CDR3 length is 15 residues. Per germline, CDR1 MNHEY and CDR2 SVGAGI.

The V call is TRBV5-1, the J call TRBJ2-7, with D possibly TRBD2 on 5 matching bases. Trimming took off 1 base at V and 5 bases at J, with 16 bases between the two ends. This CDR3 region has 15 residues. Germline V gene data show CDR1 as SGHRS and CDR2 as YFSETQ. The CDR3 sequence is CASSLSSGSIHEQYF. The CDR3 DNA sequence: TGCGCCAGCAGCTTGTCTAGTGGGAGTATCCACGAGCAGTACTTC.